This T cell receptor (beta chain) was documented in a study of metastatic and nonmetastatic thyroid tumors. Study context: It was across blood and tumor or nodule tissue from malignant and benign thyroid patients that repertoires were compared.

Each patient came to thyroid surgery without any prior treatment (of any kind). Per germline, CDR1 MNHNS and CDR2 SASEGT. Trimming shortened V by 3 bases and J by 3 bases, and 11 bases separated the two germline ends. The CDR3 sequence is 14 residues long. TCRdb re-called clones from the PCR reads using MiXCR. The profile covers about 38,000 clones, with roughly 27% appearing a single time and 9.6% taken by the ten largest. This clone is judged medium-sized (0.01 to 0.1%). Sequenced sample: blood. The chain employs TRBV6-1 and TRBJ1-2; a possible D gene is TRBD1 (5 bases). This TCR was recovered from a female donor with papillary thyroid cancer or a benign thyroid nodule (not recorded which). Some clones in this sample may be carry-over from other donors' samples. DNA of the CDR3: TGTGCCAGCAGTGAGCAGGGTTGGGACTATGGCTACACCTTC. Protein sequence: CASSEQGWDYGYTF.